These 10 T cell receptor beta chains were sequenced from one sample in a study of blood T cell repertoires in COVID-19. This table comes from immunoSEQ multiplex PCR, and its TCRdb copy is limited to in-frame clones, with some not included. The sample holds 200,000 or so clones; roughly 88% are singletons and the top ten take about 2.3%. Material: PBMCs or T cells enriched from blood (not recorded which). The receptor source for this set is a middle-aged woman with acute COVID-19.

This sequence joins TRBV24-1 and TRBJ2-1, with TRBD2 as a possible D gene (5 bases). V was cut by 3 bases and J by 12 bases, with 17 bases left in between. Germline-derived CDR1 and CDR2 are KGHDR and SFDVKD. This CDR3 spans 14 amino acids. The CDR3 nucleotides read TGTGCCACCAGTGATCCCCTTTTCCCCCGGGGGCAGTTCTTC. Translation: CATSDPLFPRGQFF.

This chain links TRBV9 with TRBJ2-3; D perhaps matches TRBD2 (6 bases). CDR1 and CDR2 from the germline V gene are SGDLS and YYNGEE. The CDR3 spans 16 residues. V lost 3 bases to trimming and J lost 0 bases, with 14 bases between them. This CDR3 reads CASSARSAGSTDTQYF. The DNA of the CDR3 is TGTGCCAGCAGCGCCCGTTCGGCGGGGAGCACAGATACGCAGTATTTT. The full variable domain, in which reference TRBV9 and TRBJ2-3 provide the parts outside the CDR3, is DSGVTQTPKHLITATGQRVTLRCSPRSGDLSVYWYQQSLDQGLQFLIQYYNGEERAKGNILERFSAQQFPDLHSELNLSSLELGDSALYFCASSARSAGSTDTQYFGPGTRLTVL.

The CDR3 protein is CASSQGGGTDTQYF. The CDR3 DNA reads as TGCGCCAGCAGCCAAGGAGGGGGTACAGATACGCAGTATTTT. The chain employs TRBV4-1 and TRBJ2-3; perhaps TRBD1 as D (6 bases). Germline loops: CDR1 MGHRA, CDR2 YSYEKL. The CDR3 totals 14 residues. V dropped 1 base and J dropped 3 bases, with 8 bases sitting between them.

The chain uses TRBV7-9 and TRBJ2-5; 12 nucleotides agree with TRBD2. Germline loops: CDR1 SEHNR, CDR2 FQNEAQ (reference sequence). The length of the CDR3 is 16 residues. V trimming: 4 bases; J trimming: 5 bases; junction bases outside the gene matches: 8. This CDR3 reads CASSSETSGSLETQYF. The CDR3, as DNA: TGTGCCAGCAGCTCGGAGACTAGCGGGAGTCTGGAGACCCAGTACTTC.

The chain links TRBV10-3 to TRBJ1-3, with D possibly matching TRBD1 (5 bases). Germline V gene data show CDR1 as ENHRY and CDR2 as SYGVKD. The CDR3 contains 17 residues. V was shortened by 3 bases and J by 4 bases, with 19 bases between the two germline ends. CDR3 residues: CAISEGLRGIQGNTIYF. In DNA, the CDR3 is TGTGCCATCAGTGAAGGTCTCCGGGGGATTCAAGGAAACACCATATATTTT.

The chain employs TRBV11-2 and TRBJ1-1; TRBD1 aligns across 7 bases. This CDR3 is 14 amino acids long. Germline V gene sequence: CDR1 SGHAT, CDR2 FQNNGV. Losses at the gene ends were 3 bases for V and 2 bases for J; bases not matched to a gene: 3. CDR3: CASSLGDSNTEAFF. The CDR3 DNA reads as TGTGCCAGCAGCTTGGGGGACAGCAACACTGAAGCTTTCTTT.

The J gene is TRBJ2-7, the V gene TRBV5-6; TRBD2 aligns across 14 bases. Germline CDR1 SGHDT, CDR2 YYEEEE. After removal of 0 bases from V and 7 bases from J, the junction contained 6 bases not matched to a gene. The CDR3 is 16 residues long. CDR3 sequence reads: CASSLGLAGGTDEQYF. The CDR3 coding sequence is TGTGCCAGCAGCTTGGGACTAGCGGGGGGGACTGATGAGCAGTACTTC.

V and J are TRBV7-2 and TRBJ2-3; 11 bases line up with TRBD2. The CDR3 length is 16 residues. Germline CDR1 and CDR2: SGHTA and FQGNSA. Trimming removed 4 bases from V and 11 bases from J; junction bases left unmatched: 14. In DNA, the CDR3 is TGTGCCAGCAGCTCCCTAGCGGGAGGAACGCAGGTTATGCAGTATTTT. It translates to CASSSLAGGTQVMQYF. The full variable domain, with the rest looked up from reference TRBV7-2 and TRBJ2-3, is GAGVSQSPSNKVTEKGKDVELRCDPISGHTALYWYRQSLGQGLEFLIYFQGNSAPDKSGLPSDRFSAERTGGSVSTLTIQRTQQEDSAVYLCASSSLAGGTQVMQYFGPGTRLTVL.

Only a few counts were recorded for this clone. The rearrangement uses TRBV29-1 and TRBJ2-3, with a tentative D call TRBD2 (5 bases). CDR1 is SQVTM and CDR2 is ANQGSEA in the germline V gene. V lost 2 bases and J 12 bases, leaving 12 bases between the germline ends. This CDR3 contains 11 residues. The CDR3, as DNA: TGCAGCGTTGAACTGGGAGCACGCCAGTATTTT. This gives the protein CSVELGARQYF.

V and J are TRBV2 and TRBJ1-2; D remains unclear. There are 15 residues in the CDR3. The germline gives CDR1 SNHLY, CDR2 FYNNEI. Trimming cost V 3 bases and J 0 bases, with 11 bases left between them. CDR3 nucleotides: TGTGCCAGCAGTGATCGGCTTACAGCTAACTATGGCTACACCTTC. This gives the protein CASSDRLTANYGYTF. Combining the CDR3 with reference TRBV2 and TRBJ1-2 gives the whole variable domain EPEVTQTPSHQVTQMGQEVILRCVPISNHLYFYWYRQILGQKVEFLVSFYNNEISEKSEIFDDQFSVERPDGSNFTLKIRSTKLEDSAMYFCASSDRLTANYGYTFGSGTRLTVV.